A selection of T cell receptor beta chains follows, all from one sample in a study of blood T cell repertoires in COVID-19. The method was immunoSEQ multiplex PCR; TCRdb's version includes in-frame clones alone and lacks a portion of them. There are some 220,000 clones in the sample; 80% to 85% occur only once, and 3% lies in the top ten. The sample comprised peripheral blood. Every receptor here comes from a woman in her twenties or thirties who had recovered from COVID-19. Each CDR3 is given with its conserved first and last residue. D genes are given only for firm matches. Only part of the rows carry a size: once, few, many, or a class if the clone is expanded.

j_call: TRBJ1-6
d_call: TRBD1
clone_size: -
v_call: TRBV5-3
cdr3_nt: TGTGCCAGAAGAGGAACAGGGGGCCATTCACCCCTCCACTTT
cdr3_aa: CARRGTGGHSPLHF

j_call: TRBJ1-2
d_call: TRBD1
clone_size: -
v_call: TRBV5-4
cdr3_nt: TGTGCCAGCACCCTATTAACGGGACAGGGCTACACCTTC
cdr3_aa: CASTLLTGQGYTF

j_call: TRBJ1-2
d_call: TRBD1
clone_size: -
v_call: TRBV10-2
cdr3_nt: TGCGCCAGCAGTGACGGGACAGGGGCTAACTATGGCTACACCTTC
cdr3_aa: CASSDGTGANYGYTF

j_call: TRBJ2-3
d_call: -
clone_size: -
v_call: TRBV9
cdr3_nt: TGTGCCAGCACGCCTAGGGGCGAACTCACAGATACGCAGTATTTT
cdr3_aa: CASTPRGELTDTQYF

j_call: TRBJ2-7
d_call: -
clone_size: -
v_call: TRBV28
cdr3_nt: TGTGCCAGCAACTCCGGGACAAGTCTGTTCGAGCAGTACTTC
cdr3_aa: CASNSGTSLFEQYF

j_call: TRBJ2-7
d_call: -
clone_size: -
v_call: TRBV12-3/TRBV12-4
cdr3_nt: TGTGCCAGCAGTTCTAGCTCCTACGAGCAGTACTTC
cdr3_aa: CASSSSSYEQYF

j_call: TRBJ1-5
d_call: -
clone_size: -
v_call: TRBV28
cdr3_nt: TGTGCCAGCAGTGGTTTAGGCAATCAGCCCCAGCATTTT
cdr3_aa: CASSGLGNQPQHF

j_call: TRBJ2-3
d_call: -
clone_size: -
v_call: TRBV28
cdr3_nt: TGTGCCAGCAGTTTAAAGGGGTGGAGCACAGATACGCAGTATTTT
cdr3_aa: CASSLKGWSTDTQYF

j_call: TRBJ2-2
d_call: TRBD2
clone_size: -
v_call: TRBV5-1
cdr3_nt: TGCGCCAGCAGCTTGGTGGCGGGAGACACCGGGGAGCTGTTTTTT
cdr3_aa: CASSLVAGDTGELFF

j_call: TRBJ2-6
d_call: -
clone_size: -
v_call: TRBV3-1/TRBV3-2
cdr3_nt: TGTGCCAGCAGCCAGCTACGAACAGGGCCTGGGGCCAACGTCCTGACTTTC
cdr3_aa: CASSQLRTGPGANVLTF

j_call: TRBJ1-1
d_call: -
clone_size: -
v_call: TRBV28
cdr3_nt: TGTGCCAGCATCCGAGGCTCAGCCTCGAACACTGAAGCTTTCTTT
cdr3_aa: CASIRGSASNTEAFF

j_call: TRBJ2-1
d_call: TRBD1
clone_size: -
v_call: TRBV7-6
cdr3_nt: TGTGCCAGCAGCTTTTTGACAGGGGCCTACAATGAGCAGTTCTTC
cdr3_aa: CASSFLTGAYNEQFF

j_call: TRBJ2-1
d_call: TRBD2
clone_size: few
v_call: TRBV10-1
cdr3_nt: TGCGCCAGCAGTACCGGGACTATCAATGAGCAGTTCTTC
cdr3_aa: CASSTGTINEQFF

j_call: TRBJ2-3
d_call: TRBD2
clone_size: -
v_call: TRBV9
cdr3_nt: TGTGCCAGCAGCGTAGAGTCTAGCGGGAGGGGTAGCACAGATACGCAGTATTTT
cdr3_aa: CASSVESSGRGSTDTQYF

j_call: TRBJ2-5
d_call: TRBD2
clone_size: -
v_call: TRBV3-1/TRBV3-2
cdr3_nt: TGTGCCAGCTCCCAGGGACTAGCGGGAGATTTGTGGGAGACCCAGTACTTC
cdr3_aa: CASSQGLAGDLWETQYF

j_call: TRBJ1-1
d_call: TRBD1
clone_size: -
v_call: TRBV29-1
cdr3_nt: TGCAGCGTGGGGGACAGGGGTCTCACTGAAGCTTTCTTT
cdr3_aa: CSVGDRGLTEAFF

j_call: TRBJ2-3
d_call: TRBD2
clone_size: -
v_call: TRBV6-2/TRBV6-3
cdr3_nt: TGTGCCAGCAGTTACCCTACTAGCGGGAGGGGGGGCACAGATACGCAGTATTTT
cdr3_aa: CASSYPTSGRGGTDTQYF

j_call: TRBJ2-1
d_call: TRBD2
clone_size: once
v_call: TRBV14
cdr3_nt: TGTGCCAGCAGCTTGGGACTAGCCTATGAGCAGTTCTTC
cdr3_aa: CASSLGLAYEQFF

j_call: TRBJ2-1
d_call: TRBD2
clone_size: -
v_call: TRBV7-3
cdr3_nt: TGTGCCAGCAGCCCTCTAGCGGGAGTAACAAATGAGCAGTTCTTC
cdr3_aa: CASSPLAGVTNEQFF

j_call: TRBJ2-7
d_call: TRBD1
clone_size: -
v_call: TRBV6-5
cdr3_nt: TGTGCCGGCAGTTACTCCGGGACAGGGGACGAGCAGTACTTC
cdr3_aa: CAGSYSGTGDEQYF

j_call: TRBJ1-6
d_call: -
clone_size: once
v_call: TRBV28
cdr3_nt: TGTGCCAGCACCTCAGTCGGGAGTCGCAATTCACCCCTCCACTTT
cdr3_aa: CASTSVGSRNSPLHF

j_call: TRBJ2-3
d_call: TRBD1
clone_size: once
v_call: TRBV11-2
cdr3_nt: TGTGCCAGCAGCTCTCGGACAGGGAGCACAGATACGCAGTATTTT
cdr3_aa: CASSSRTGSTDTQYF

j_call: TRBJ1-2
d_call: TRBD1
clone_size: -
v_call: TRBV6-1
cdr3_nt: TGTGCCAGCAGTGAAGCTCTCCAGGGGGCGCTTTTTTATGGCTACACCTTC
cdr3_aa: CASSEALQGALFYGYTF